This entry features one T cell receptor (beta chain) sequence. Its cognate antigen is unknown. The source of the sample is a study of cytomegalovirus exposure and HLA in healthy donors. In the study overall: The Caucasian-associated ancestry cluster contained about 80% of the approximately 410 genotyped donors.

Broader study findings: Among TCR sequences, most were rare, though some public TCRs appeared in many donors.

The PCR was carried out with 60 Vbeta primers and 13 Jbeta primers. Sequencing was performed with immunoSEQ multiplex PCR; in TCRdb, only in-frame clones are kept and a portion is missing. The data show 130,000 to 150,000 clones, around three quarters seen once. This CDR3 has 16 residues. V was shortened by 0 bases and J by 4 bases, with 16 bases between the two germline ends. Germline CDR1 SGHNT, CDR2 YYREEE (reference sequence). The source of this sequence is a man between 25 and 39 years old in good health and CMV-seronegative. The chain links TRBV5-4 to TRBJ1-1; TRBD1 is a possible D gene (6 bases). Sequenced sample: PBMCs. The CDR3 DNA reads as TGTGCCAGCAGCTTGGGTTTACCAGGGGCTGGCACTGAAGCTTTCTTT. Its translation is CASSLGLPGAGTEAFF.